One sample yielded the 27 T cell receptor beta chains listed below, sequenced in a study of TIL therapy for anti-PD-1-resistant metastatic lung cancer. Time point indicated: pre-treatment sample, taken before nivolumab and TIL therapy. The immunoSEQ assay was v3. Method: immunoSEQ multiplex PCR; TCRdb's copy keeps in-frame clones and lacks some. The sample comprises about 15,000 clones, 86% of which are singletons, and approximately 0.87% rests with the top ten. The sequencing used blood, collected at baseline. These receptors all come from a person aged 30 to 80 with non-small cell lung cancer.

The chain combines TRBV7-8 with TRBJ2-5, with 7 bases identical to TRBD1. Germline lookup yields CDR1 SGHVS and CDR2 FQNEAQ. Unmatched junction bases numbered 7, after V lost 5 bases and J lost 1 base. The CDR3 totals 15 residues. CDR3 sequence reads: CASSHLGTAQETQYF. DNA for the CDR3: TGTGCCAGCAGCCACCTTGGGACAGCCCAAGAGACCCAGTACTTC.

This sequence joins TRBV13 and TRBJ2-7; the match to TRBD1 covers 8 bases. The CDR3 is 14 amino acids. V shed 5 bases, J shed 6 bases, and the junction held 9 bases outside the gene matches. From germline, CDR1 is PRHDT and CDR2 FYEKMQ (reference sequence). The CDR3 DNA reads TGTGCCAGCAGCCCTCAGGGGGCGGCTTCCGAGCAGTACTTC. This translates into CASSPQGAASEQYF. The whole variable domain, remainder taken from reference TRBV13 and TRBJ2-7, is AAGVIQSPRHLIKEKRETATLKCYPIPRHDTVYWYQQGPGQDPQFLISFYEKMQSDKGSIPDRFSAQQFSDYHSELNMSSLELGDSALYFCASSPQGAASEQYFGPGTRLTVT.

The gene calls are TRBV4-1 and TRBJ2-7, with 10 nucleotides matching TRBD1. This CDR3 is built from 14 residues. V lost 3 bases, J lost 4 bases, and 3 bases stayed unmatched. Germline assignment: CDR1 MGHRA and CDR2 YSYEKL. The CDR3 here is CASSHTGQGYEQYF. Here the CDR3 DNA reads TGCGCCAGCAGCCATACGGGACAGGGGTACGAGCAGTACTTC.

This clone was counted once. This sequence joins TRBV5-1 and TRBJ1-4; D perhaps matches TRBD1 (6 bases). Per germline, CDR1 SGHRS and CDR2 YFSETQ. V lost 0 bases to trimming and J lost 8 bases, with 14 bases between them. This CDR3 region has 15 residues. The CDR3 here is CASSLDGGLGEKLFF. In DNA, the CDR3 is TGCGCCAGCAGCTTGGATGGGGGGCTTGGGGAAAAACTGTTTTTT.

This chain joins TRBV28 and TRBJ1-5; maybe TRBD1 (6 bases). This CDR3 is 15 amino acids long. Per the germline V gene, CDR1 is MDHEN and CDR2 is SYDVKM. V was clipped by 4 bases and J by 3 bases, with 13 bases between them. Here the CDR3 reads CASSSPRDNNQPQHF. The DNA for the CDR3 is TGTGCCAGCAGTTCGCCGAGGGACAACAATCAGCCCCAGCATTTT.

This chain links TRBV7-8 with TRBJ2-2; 7 bases are shared with TRBD2. Germline values: CDR1 SGHVS, CDR2 FQNEAQ. The CDR3 sequence is 17 residues long. Trimming took 5 bases from V and 6 from J; bases not matched to a gene: 15. The CDR3, as DNA: TGTGCCAGCAGCCCTAAAGGCTTGAGGACTAGTGCCGGGGAGCTGTTTTTT. Residues: CASSPKGLRTSAGELFF.

This chain joins TRBV5-1 and TRBJ1-4; D remains unclear. The V end was cut by 4 bases, the J end by 7 bases, with 20 bases between. Germline V gene data show CDR1 as SGHRS and CDR2 as YFSETQ. The CDR3 has 16 residues. CDR3 sequence: CASSPTAGVIGEKLFF. CDR3 coding DNA: TGCGCCAGCAGCCCGACCGCTGGGGTGATAGGTGAAAAACTGTTTTTT.

This chain links TRBV27 with TRBJ2-7; 9 nucleotides align to TRBD2. The CDR3 runs to 16 residues. Germline V CDR1 and CDR2: MNHEY, SMNVEV (reference sequence). V lost 5 bases and J lost 1; bases outside the gene matches: 9. Here the CDR3 reads CASSTLTSGRSYEQYV. In DNA, the CDR3 is TGTGCCAGCAGTACACTGACTAGCGGACGATCCTACGAGCAGTACGTC.

The gene calls are TRBV9 and TRBJ2-3, with D possibly being TRBD1 (6 bases). The CDR3 has 15 residues. Germline CDR1 is SGDLS and CDR2 is YYNGEE. Trimming removed 2 bases from V and 2 bases from J, with 12 bases in between. The CDR3 bases are TGTGCCAGCAGCGTGTTGGACAGCCCCACAGATACGCAGTATTTT. Protein: CASSVLDSPTDTQYF.

This chain connects TRBV6-5 to TRBJ1-2, with 10 bases lining up with TRBD1. The germline V gene encodes CDR1 MNHEY and CDR2 SVGAGI. Trimming cost V 6 bases and J 7 bases; bases outside gene matches: 5. This CDR3 contains 13 residues. CDR3 protein: CASSRQGAGGYTF. The CDR3 DNA reads TGTGCCAGCAGCCGACAGGGGGCGGGTGGCTACACCTTC.

The rearrangement links TRBV5-1 to TRBJ1-6; D remains unclear. Germline V gene lookup returns CDR1 SGHRS and CDR2 YFSETQ. The CDR3 runs 13 residues. The germline V and J ends were trimmed by 1 base and 10 bases, with 9 bases remaining between them. The CDR3 sequence: CASSLWVESPLHF. DNA of the CDR3: TGCGCCAGCAGCTTGTGGGTTGAATCACCCCTCCACTTT.

This chain uses TRBV11-2 with TRBJ2-5; 11 nucleotides align to TRBD2. CDR1 and CDR2 (germline): SGHAT, FQNNGV. The CDR3 contains 15 residues. The V and J ends lost 3 bases and 3 bases, in that order; junction bases with no gene match: 3. The CDR3 DNA follows: TGTGCCAGCAGCTTCACTAGCGGGAGTGAAGAGACCCAGTACTTC. This codes for CASSFTSGSEETQYF.

V is TRBV7-6 and J is TRBJ2-2; D is tentatively TRBD1 or TRBD2 (7 bases each). The CDR3 contains 15 residues. The V end lost 5 bases, the J end lost 6 bases, and 16 bases lay between the germline ends. CDR1 is SGHVS and CDR2 is FNYEAQ in the germline V gene. The CDR3 nucleotides are TGTGCCAGCAGCCCAGGGGGGGGGAAGGCCGGGGAGCTGTTTTTT. Its translation: CASSPGGGKAGELFF.

This clone was detected a few times. DNA for the CDR3: TGTGCCAGCAGCTTACAAGGGGACGGAGCTTTCTTT. Protein product: CASSLQGDGAFF. The V call is TRBV7-3, the J call TRBJ1-1; a weak D match, TRBD1 (5 bases). V was shortened by 2 bases and J by 10 bases, with 11 bases between the two germline ends. The CDR3 sequence is 12 residues long. Germline loops: CDR1 SGHTA, CDR2 FQGTGA.

The rearrangement links TRBV5-5 to TRBJ1-6; D is perhaps TRBD1 (5 bases). CDR3 length: 13 amino acids. With 8 bases removed from V and 7 bases from J, the gap between germline ends came to 13 bases. Germline V gene lookup returns CDR1 SGHKS and CDR2 YYEKEE (reference sequence). The CDR3 DNA follows: TGTGCCAGTCAGGGTTCCCTGAATTCACCCCTCCACTTT. Translated, it gives CASQGSLNSPLHF.

This clone has a handful of counts. The chain couples TRBV4-2 to TRBJ1-2; the D is unclear. Per germline, CDR1 LGHNA and CDR2 YNFKEQ. The V end was cut by 0 bases, the J end by 7 bases, with 21 bases between. The CDR3 spans 17 residues. For the CDR3, the DNA is TGTGCCAGCAGCCAAGATTCTTTTCAAACAAGGGCGCCTGGCTACACCTTC. This gives the protein CASSQDSFQTRAPGYTF.

V is TRBV7-8 and J is TRBJ2-7; D is unresolved. Germline assignment: CDR1 SGHVS and CDR2 FQNEAQ. The CDR3 extends over 14 amino acids. V lost 3 bases to trimming and J lost 4 bases, with 13 bases between them. This chain's CDR3 is CASSLVGSRYEQYF. Written as DNA, the CDR3 is TGTGCCAGCAGCTTGGTAGGTTCGAGGTACGAGCAGTACTTC.

The CDR3 DNA is TGTGCCAGCCTTAAGACAAAGAACACTGAAGCTTTCTTT. Protein sequence: CASLKTKNTEAFF. The chain combines TRBV14 with TRBJ1-1; unclear D gene. CDR1 SGHDN and CDR2 FVKESK come from the germline V gene. CDR3 length: 13 amino acids. Trimming removed 8 bases at V and 1 base at J, with 11 bases between.

The chain carries TRBV14 and TRBJ2-2; no clear D gene. CDR1 SGHDN and CDR2 FVKESK come from the germline V gene. V was clipped by 3 bases and J by 4 bases, with 15 bases between them. This CDR3 contains 16 residues. The CDR3 coding sequence is TGTGCCAGCAGCCAGACTGTATATAGTGGCACCGGGGAGCTGTTTTTT. Its translation: CASSQTVYSGTGELFF.

V is TRBV2 and J is TRBJ2-5, with 9 nucleotides matching TRBD1. With V trimmed by 7 bases and J by 1 base, 7 bases remained unmatched. CDR3 length: 15 residues. Germline lookup yields CDR1 SNHLY and CDR2 FYNNEI. The CDR3 sequence is CASTQEQGAQETQYF. As DNA, the CDR3 is TGTGCCAGCACCCAGGAACAGGGGGCCCAAGAGACCCAGTACTTC.

This chain connects TRBV5-1 to TRBJ2-7; 13 bases align to TRBD2. Per germline, CDR1 SGHRS and CDR2 YFSETQ. V lost 4 bases to trimming and J lost 9 bases; unmatched junction nucleotides: 7. This CDR3 is 14 amino acids long. The CDR3 sequence is CASSTTSGGAPQYF. In DNA form, the CDR3 reads TGCGCCAGCAGCACCACTAGCGGGGGGGCTCCGCAGTACTTC.

V is TRBV7-9 and J is TRBJ2-1; a possible D gene is TRBD1 (5 bases). The CDR3 has 15 amino acids. V lost 3 bases and J 8 bases, leaving 17 bases between the germline ends. The germline gives CDR1 SEHNR, CDR2 FQNEAQ (reference sequence). The CDR3 is CASSLVGHPGHEQFF. The CDR3 bases are TGTGCCAGCAGCTTGGTCGGACACCCCGGACATGAGCAGTTCTTC. The full variable domain, its missing parts supplied by reference TRBV7-9 and TRBJ2-1, is DTGVSQNPRHKITKRGQNVTFRCDPISEHNRLYWYRQTLGQGPEFLTYFQNEAQLEKSRLLSDRFSAERPKGSFSTLEIQRTEQGDSAMYLCASSLVGHPGHEQFFGPGTRLTVL.

The table lists this clone with a count of one. This chain joins TRBV7-9 and TRBJ2-1; 7 nucleotides agree with TRBD2. Germline CDR1 and CDR2: SEHNR and FQNEAQ (reference sequence). The CDR3 contains 16 residues. V dropped 4 bases and J dropped 7; count of bases not matched to a gene: 13. The CDR3 is CASSSLTHLAVNEQFF. The CDR3 DNA reads as TGTGCCAGCAGCTCCCTAACCCACCTAGCGGTTAATGAGCAGTTCTTC. The full variable domain, completed using reference TRBV7-9 and TRBJ2-1, is DTGVSQNPRHKITKRGQNVTFRCDPISEHNRLYWYRQTLGQGPEFLTYFQNEAQLEKSRLLSDRFSAERPKGSFSTLEIQRTEQGDSAMYLCASSSLTHLAVNEQFFGPGTRLTVL.

The sample holds a few counts of this clone. The genes are TRBV7-9 and TRBJ1-1; D gene uncertain. V lost 3 bases and J 7 bases, leaving 12 bases between the germline ends. Germline CDR1 is SEHNR and CDR2 is FQNEAQ (reference sequence). This CDR3 is built from 13 residues. Written as DNA, the CDR3 is TGTGCCAGCAGCTTGGTCGGTCAGAGTGAAGCTTTCTTT. This codes for CASSLVGQSEAFF.

The genes are TRBV11-2 and TRBJ1-2, with unresolved D. CDR1 is SGHAT, CDR2 FQNNGV, per germline. V dropped 3 bases and J dropped 8 bases, with 19 bases sitting between them. There are 15 residues in the CDR3. The CDR3 region has the DNA TGTGCCAGCAGCTTCCCCGGCCGCCAGGTCGTAGGCTACACCTTC. Translation gives CASSFPGRQVVGYTF.

The chain recombines TRBV7-2 with TRBJ1-1, with 9 bases identical to TRBD1. The J segment lost 0 bases and the V segment lost 3 bases, leaving 2 bases of the junction unmatched. This CDR3 has 15 residues. Germline CDR1 and CDR2: SGHTA and FQGNSA. CDR3 in amino acids: CASSFTGGLNTEAFF. Here the CDR3 DNA reads TGTGCCAGCAGCTTTACAGGGGGCCTGAACACTGAAGCTTTCTTT. The whole variable domain, remainder taken from reference TRBV7-2 and TRBJ1-1, is GAGVSQSPSNKVTEKGKDVELRCDPISGHTALYWYRQSLGQGLEFLIYFQGNSAPDKSGLPSDRFSAERTGGSVSTLTIQRTQQEDSAVYLCASSFTGGLNTEAFFGQGTRLTVV.

This chain connects TRBV5-1 to TRBJ2-7, with a weak D call TRBD1 (6 bases). Trimming left V 5 bases short and J 2 bases short, with 14 bases between. The CDR3 is made up of 14 amino acids. In germline, CDR1 is SGHRS, CDR2 YFSETQ. CDR3 protein: CASRVLQGTYEQYF. The CDR3 nucleotides are TGCGCCAGCAGGGTGTTACAGGGAACCTACGAGCAGTACTTC.